The entry below gives a single T cell receptor (beta chain) sequence along with its context. This sample is part of a study of blood T cell repertoires in COVID-19. V dropped 2 bases and J dropped 3; count of bases not matched to a gene: 18. The CDR3 contains 19 residues. In germline, CDR1 is WNHNN, CDR2 SYGVQD (reference sequence). The protocol was immunoSEQ multiplex PCR, while the TCRdb copy is restricted to in-frame clones and leaves out a portion. The sample carries about 44,000 clones, 75% to 90% recorded once. The specimen sequenced was peripheral blood. This chain links TRBV10-1 with TRBJ2-7; 8 bases fit TRBD1. This clonotype was obtained from a woman aged 40 to 49 with acute or convalescent COVID-19. Written as DNA, the CDR3 is TGCGCCAGCAGTGAGATGGGGCAAGATGGCAGGGGGCTAAACTACGAGCAGTACTTC. Its translation: CASSEMGQDGRGLNYEQYF.